The TCR beta chain under discussion was sequenced for a study of T-cell memory formation after mild COVID-19. Study context: For the most part, TCR clusters were specific to one donor.

Germline values: CDR1 SGHTS, CDR2 YDEGEE. The CDR3 is 15 residues long. The V gene lost 4 bases and the J gene lost 0 bases, with 12 bases spanning the gap. Researchers used 5'RACE with constant-segment primers to make TCR alpha and TCR beta cDNA libraries that carry sample barcodes and UMIs. MiXCR, run by TCRdb on the 5' RACE reads, gives a single entry per CDR3 protein. The sample holds more than 150,000 distinct CDR3 sequences, more than 9% seen once. Whole-study findings and limits: Clones contracting over day 15 to 85 were CD4/CD8 balanced, with later expanders leaning CD4+. Clones which contracted sat mainly in CM and EM if CD4+, and in EMRA if CD8+.

In the case of this clonotype: The antigen is unknown.

Source material: PBMCs or a T cell subset sorted from them (not recorded which). This TCR came from a man younger than 30 who had mild COVID-19 (a few samples of this study predate the infection). Cell type and time point are not known. The rearrangement joins TRBV5-8 to TRBJ2-3; D not resolved. CDR3: CASSPGPYSTDTQYF. The CDR3 DNA reads TGTGCCAGCAGCCCCGGACCCTATAGCACAGATACGCAGTATTTT.